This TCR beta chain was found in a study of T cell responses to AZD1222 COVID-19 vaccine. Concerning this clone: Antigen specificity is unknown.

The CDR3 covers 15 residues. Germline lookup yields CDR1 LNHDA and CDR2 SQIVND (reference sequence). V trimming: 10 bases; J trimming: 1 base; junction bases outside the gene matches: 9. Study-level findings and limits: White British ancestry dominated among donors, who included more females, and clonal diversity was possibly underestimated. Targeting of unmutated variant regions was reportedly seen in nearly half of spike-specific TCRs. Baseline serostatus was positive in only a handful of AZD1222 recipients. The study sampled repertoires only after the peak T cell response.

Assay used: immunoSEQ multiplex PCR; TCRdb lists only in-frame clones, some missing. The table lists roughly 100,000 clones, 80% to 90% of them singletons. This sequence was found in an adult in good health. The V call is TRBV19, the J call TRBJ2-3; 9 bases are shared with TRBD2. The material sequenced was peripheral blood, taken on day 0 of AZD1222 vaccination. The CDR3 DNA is TGTGCCACCTCGGGACTAGCCCAAGGCACAGATACGCAGTATTTT. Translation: CATSGLAQGTDTQYF.